This TCR beta chain was identified during a study of T cell changes during pregnancy in multiple sclerosis. Sequenced by immunoSEQ multiplex PCR; TCRdb stores in-frame clones only, minus some. The repertoire has tens of thousands of clones, roughly 90% of them found once; the top ten carry 9.7%. Germline CDR1 LGHNA, CDR2 YSLEER. The CDR3 sequence is 16 residues long. Trimming took 0 bases from V and 2 from J, leaving 12 bases between them. V gene TRBV4-3 combines with J gene TRBJ2-3; possible D gene TRBD1, 5 bases. This clonotype was obtained from a female donor with multiple sclerosis, enrolled in a pregnancy study. The specimen comprised CD8+ T cells from peripheral blood mononuclear cells, sampled in the first trimester of pregnancy. The CDR3 sequence: CASSQDTGIPTDTQYF. In nucleotides, the CDR3 is TGCGCCAGCAGCCAAGACACAGGAATCCCCACAGATACGCAGTATTTT.